A single sample is the source of the 20 T cell receptor beta chains below, sequenced in a study of blood T cell repertoires in COVID-19 (TCRdb year 2020). Library preparation used the immunoSEQ multiplex PCR assay. Here the immuneACCESS table is served through TCRdb, limited to in-frame sequences with V and J called. Missing clones are a known gap in these copies; in checked studies unresolved V genes cover under half, and the rest lacks a known reason. The sample data list hundreds of thousands of clones, and around four fifths of these were observed just once. 3% to 4% of the sample lies in the top ten. The sample consisted of peripheral blood. The receptors come from a woman aged 40 to 49 with active or convalescent COVID-19.

J is TRBJ2-1 and V is TRBV5-4; a weak D match, TRBD1 (6 bases). Per germline, CDR1 SGHNT and CDR2 YYREEE (reference sequence). Trimming removed 4 bases at V and 0 bases at J, with 11 bases between. The CDR3 sequence is 15 residues long. The DNA for the CDR3 is TGTGCCAGCAGCCAAGGACAGACCTCCTACAATGAGCAGTTCTTC. Protein product: CASSQGQTSYNEQFF.

The rearrangement uses TRBV5-6 and TRBJ1-5, with unresolved D. The CDR3 totals 13 residues. The germline V gene encodes CDR1 SGHDT and CDR2 YYEEEE. V gave up 4 bases and J gave up 6 bases, with 11 bases separating them. The CDR3: CASSPSPIQPQHF. For the CDR3, the DNA is TGTGCCAGCAGCCCAAGCCCGATTCAGCCCCAGCATTTT.

V usage is TRBV7-9 and J usage is TRBJ2-5; 12 nucleotides line up with TRBD2. This CDR3 has 17 amino acids. The germline V gene encodes CDR1 SEHNR and CDR2 FQNEAQ (reference sequence). With 3 bases clipped from V and 5 bases from J, the junction kept 10 bases outside the gene matches. The CDR3 nucleotides are TGTGCCAGCAGCTTCTCGGCTAGCGGGGGGGCCGGGGAGACCCAGTACTTC. As protein: CASSFSASGGAGETQYF.

This rearrangement joins TRBV23-1 to TRBJ1-1, with 7 bases that match TRBD1. TRBV23-1 is labeled an ORF, and its function is uncertain. The CDR3 is 14 residues long. V lost 4 bases to trimming and J lost 0 bases; unmatched junction nucleotides: 2. CDR3 protein: CASSRTGVNTEAFF. The CDR3 DNA follows: TGCGCCAGCAGTCGGACAGGAGTGAACACTGAAGCTTTCTTT.

The V and J genes are TRBV24-1 and TRBJ2-6; D might be TRBD2 (6 bases). This CDR3 region has 18 residues. Germline V CDR1 and CDR2: KGHDR, SFDVKD. The V end was cut by 5 bases, the J end by 0 bases, with 16 bases between. The CDR3 loop reads CATSAGGERGSGANVLTF. CDR3 DNA: TGTGCCACCAGTGCCGGGGGAGAGCGTGGCTCTGGGGCCAACGTCCTGACTTTC.

This sequence joins TRBV11-2 and TRBJ1-1; the match to TRBD1 covers 10 bases. Germline loops: CDR1 SGHAT, CDR2 FQNNGV. CDR3 length: 14 residues. The V gene end was trimmed by 7 bases and the J gene end by 4 bases; junction bases not matched to a gene: 6. The CDR3 coding sequence is TGTGCCAGCAAACGGGACAGGGGTGGCACTGAAGCTTTCTTT. This encodes CASKRDRGGTEAFF.

This clone was found once. This chain connects TRBV9 to TRBJ2-3; 10 bases line up with TRBD2. This CDR3 region has 15 residues. CDR1 SGDLS and CDR2 YYNGEE come from the germline V gene. Trimming took 0 bases from V and 5 from J; bases not matched to a gene: 3. CDR3 in amino acids: CASSVVGLAQDTQYF. The CDR3 region has the DNA TGTGCCAGCAGCGTAGTGGGACTAGCGCAAGATACGCAGTATTTT.

The chain employs TRBV5-1 and TRBJ2-2; D might be TRBD1 (5 bases). Trimming left V 0 bases short and J 1 base short, with 7 bases between. Germline lookup yields CDR1 SGHRS and CDR2 YFSETQ. This CDR3 has 15 amino acids. The CDR3 reads CASSLGQMNTGELFF. CDR3 DNA: TGCGCCAGCAGCTTGGGACAGATGAACACCGGGGAGCTGTTTTTT.

J is TRBJ1-2 and V is TRBV27, with 7 nucleotides matching TRBD1. The CDR3 runs to 13 residues. The V gene's germline CDR1 is MNHEY and CDR2 SMNVEV (reference sequence). V gave up 5 bases and J gave up 8 bases; unmatched junction bases: 8. The CDR3 nucleotides are TGTGCCAGCAGTCCTTTAGGGGGCTTAGGCTACACCTTC. This codes for CASSPLGGLGYTF.

The chain has TRBV28 and TRBJ2-5; 7 positions agree with TRBD1. V lost 5 bases to trimming and J lost 3 bases; unmatched junction nucleotides: 6. In germline, CDR1 is MDHEN, CDR2 SYDVKM. This CDR3 region has 14 residues. In DNA form, the CDR3 reads TGTGCCAGCAGTCCTTTGACAGGGAAAGAGACCCAGTACTTC. As protein: CASSPLTGKETQYF.

The chain joins TRBV5-1 to TRBJ1-5; 11 bases align to TRBD1. The V segment lost 4 bases and the J segment 6 bases; nucleotides outside the gene matches: 6. The germline V gene has CDR1 SGHRS and CDR2 YFSETQ. This CDR3 comprises 15 residues. CDR3 DNA sequence: TGCGCCAGCAGCCCCGGGACAGGGGGTATTCAGCCCCAGCATTTT. Encoded protein: CASSPGTGGIQPQHF.

V and J are TRBV28 and TRBJ2-7, with D perhaps matching TRBD1 (6 bases). The CDR3 covers 17 residues. Trimming stripped 3 bases from V and 2 bases from J, with 20 bases between. Germline-derived CDR1 and CDR2 are MDHEN and SYDVKM. Here the CDR3 DNA reads TGTGCCAGCAGTTTTAGGCCGACAGGTCGTCGGACCTACGAGCAGTACGTC. The encoded protein is CASSFRPTGRRTYEQYV.

This clone was seen a handful of times. The same CDR3 arises from other DNA sequences in this sample as well. The chain employs TRBV19 and TRBJ1-5; maybe TRBD1 (6 bases). The CDR3 is made up of 13 amino acids. CDR1 and CDR2 (germline): LNHDA, SQIVND (reference sequence). V was cut by 6 bases and J by 4 bases, with 10 bases left in between. CDR3 sequence: CASSGQLNQPQHF. DNA of the CDR3: TGTGCCAGTAGCGGACAGCTGAATCAGCCCCAGCATTTT.

CDR3 in DNA: TGTGCCAGCAGCGGAAGTTTAGCAGGGGCCCTCTCTGGGGCCAACGTCCTGACTTTC. Protein: CASSGSLAGALSGANVLTF. This rearrangement joins TRBV5-6 to TRBJ2-6, with D possibly matching TRBD1 (6 bases). Germline CDR1 is SGHDT and CDR2 is YYEEEE. The CDR3 runs 19 residues. With 4 bases removed from V and 0 bases from J, the gap between germline ends came to 20 bases.

This chain joins TRBV5-1 and TRBJ1-2; weak D call: TRBD1 (5 bases). Per germline, CDR1 SGHRS and CDR2 YFSETQ. Trimming removed 0 bases from V and 8 bases from J, with 20 bases in between. The CDR3 covers 16 residues. CDR3 sequence (DNA): TGCGCCAGCAGCTTGGGCCCTCGGGAGGGGAAGCGCGGCTACACCTTC. Its translation: CASSLGPREGKRGYTF.

The V gene is TRBV27, the J gene TRBJ1-6, with D unclear. Germline V lookup: CDR1 MNHEY, CDR2 SMNVEV (reference sequence). Trimming took off 3 bases at V and 7 bases at J, with 10 bases between the two ends. This CDR3 contains 14 residues. CDR3 sequence: CASSFPALNSPLHF. CDR3 nucleotide sequence: TGTGCCAGCAGTTTTCCCGCGTTGAATTCACCCCTCCACTTT.

This clone occurred once. The chain joins TRBV28 to TRBJ2-3; maybe TRBD2 (5 bases). Germline assignment: CDR1 MDHEN and CDR2 SYDVKM. V was cut by 1 base and J by 1 base, with 9 bases left in between. CDR3 length equals 15 residues. Here the CDR3 DNA reads TGTGCCAGCAGTTTATTGAGGGTTGGCACAGATACGCAGTATTTT. It yields the protein CASSLLRVGTDTQYF. Based on the CDR3 plus reference TRBV28 and TRBJ2-3, the full variable domain is DVKVTQSSRYLVKRTGEKVFLECVQDMDHENMFWYRQDPGLGLRLIYFSYDVKMKEKGDIPEGYSVSREKKERFSLILESASTNQTSMYLCASSLLRVGTDTQYFGPGTRLTVL.

The chain is built from TRBV18 and TRBJ1-2, with D possibly TRBD1 on 6 matching bases. Trimming removed 5 bases from V and 7 bases from J, with 14 bases in between. This CDR3 has 13 amino acids. Germline V gene data show CDR1 as KGHSH and CDR2 as LQKENI. This CDR3 reads CASSLSGATGYTF. CDR3 nucleotide sequence: TGTGCCAGCTCATTATCAGGGGCCACTGGCTACACCTTC.

V and J are TRBV2 and TRBJ1-2, with TRBD1 matching over 9 bases. Germline V CDR1 and CDR2: SNHLY, FYNNEI. The CDR3 runs to 15 residues. The V segment lost 6 bases and the J segment 4 bases; nucleotides outside the gene matches: 9. The chain's CDR3 is CASSEPTGGVYGYTF. As DNA, the CDR3 is TGTGCCAGCAGCGAACCCACAGGGGGCGTCTATGGCTACACCTTC.

This clone was found a few times. J is TRBJ1-3 and V is TRBV5-1; D is perhaps TRBD1 (6 bases). The V gene's germline CDR1 is SGHRS and CDR2 YFSETQ. V shed 0 bases and J shed 4 bases, with 11 bases lying between them. There are 15 residues in the CDR3. CDR3 bases: TGCGCCAGCAGCTTGGCGGGGGGCGAAGGAAACACCATATATTTT. Residues: CASSLAGGEGNTIYF.